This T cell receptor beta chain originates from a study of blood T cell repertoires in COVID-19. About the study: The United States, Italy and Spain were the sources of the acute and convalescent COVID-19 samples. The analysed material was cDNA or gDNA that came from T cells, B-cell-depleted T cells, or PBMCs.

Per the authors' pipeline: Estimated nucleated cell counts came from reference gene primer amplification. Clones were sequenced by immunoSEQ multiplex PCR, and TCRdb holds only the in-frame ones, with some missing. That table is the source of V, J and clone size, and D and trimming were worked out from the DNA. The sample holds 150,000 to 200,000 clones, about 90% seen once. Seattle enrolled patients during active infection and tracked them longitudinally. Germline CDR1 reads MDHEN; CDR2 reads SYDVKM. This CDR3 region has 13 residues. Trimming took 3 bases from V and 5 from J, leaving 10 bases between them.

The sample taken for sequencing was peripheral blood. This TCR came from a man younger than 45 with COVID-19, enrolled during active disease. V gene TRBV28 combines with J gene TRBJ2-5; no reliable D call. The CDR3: CASSFSLVETQYF. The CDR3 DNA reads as TGTGCCAGCAGTTTCTCCCTTGTGGAGACCCAGTACTTC. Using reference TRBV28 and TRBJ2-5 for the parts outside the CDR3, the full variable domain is DVKVTQSSRYLVKRTGEKVFLECVQDMDHENMFWYRQDPGLGLRLIYFSYDVKMKEKGDIPEGYSVSREKKERFSLILESASTNQTSMYLCASSFSLVETQYFGPGTRLLVL.